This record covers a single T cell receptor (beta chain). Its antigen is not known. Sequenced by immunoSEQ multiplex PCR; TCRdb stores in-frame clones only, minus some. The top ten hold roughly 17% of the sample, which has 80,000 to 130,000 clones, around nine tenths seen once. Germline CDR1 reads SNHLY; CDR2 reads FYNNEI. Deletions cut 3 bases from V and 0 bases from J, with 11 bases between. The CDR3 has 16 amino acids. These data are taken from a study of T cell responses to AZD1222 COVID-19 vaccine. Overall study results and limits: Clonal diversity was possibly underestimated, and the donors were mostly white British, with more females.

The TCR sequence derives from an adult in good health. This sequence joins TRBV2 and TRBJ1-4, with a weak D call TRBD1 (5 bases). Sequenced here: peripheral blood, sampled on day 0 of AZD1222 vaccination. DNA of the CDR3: TGTGCCAGCAGTGACATGCTCAGGGCAACTAATGAAAAACTGTTTTTT. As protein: CASSDMLRATNEKLFF.